The 15 T cell receptor beta chains in this list originate from one sample, sequenced in a study of CD8+ T cells in alopecia areata. Cells from pooled cutaneous lymph nodes were sorted by CD4, CD8alpha, NKG2D, NKG2ACE and other markers. The sequencing template was cDNA reverse transcribed from extracted RNA. The method was immunoSEQ multiplex PCR; TCRdb's version includes in-frame clones alone and lacks a portion of them. The sample counts over 250,000 clones, none seen once; the ten largest own 1.2%. The sample consisted of CD4+ T cells sorted from a lymph node. The receptors derive from a C3H/HeJ mouse with alopecia areata. This mouse strain has H2-k as its MHC haplotype.

Note on this clone: Gene and germline names: mouse. The observed sequence ends 3 residues before the CDR3 terminus, with the missing tail filled in from the germline J gene. This sequence joins TRBV4 and TRBJ1-6; TRBD1 matches 7 bases. TRBJ1-6 has ORF status, its function being uncertain. The V and J ends lost 5 bases and 7 bases, in that order; junction bases with no gene match: 5. The CDR3 has 14 amino acids. Germline CDR1 and CDR2: LGHDT and YNNKQL (reference sequence). The CDR3 DNA, read in part, is TGTGCCAGCAGCGCCCGGGACAGAAATTCGCCC. It specifies CASSARDRNSP. The full-length CDR3 reads as CASSARDRNSPLYF.

Remarks on this clone: Gene names are mouse gene names. The read ends 4 residues shy of where the CDR3 ends; the end is completed using the germline J gene. The chain couples TRBV13-1 to TRBJ2-7; TRBD2 matches 7 bases. CDR3 size: 13 residues. Per the germline V gene, CDR1 is NSHNY and CDR2 is SYGAGN. CDR3 protein: CASSTRLGDEQYF. The DNA read from the CDR3 is TGTGCCAGCAGTACTAGACTGGGTGAT.

This clone has more than one count but fewer than ten. Mouse germline and gene names are used. The read terminates 4 residues before the CDR3 end, so the remaining end is supplied by the germline J gene. The chain has TRBV5 and TRBJ1-1; 8 bases match TRBD1. The CDR3 sequence is 15 residues long. J was trimmed by 4 bases and V by 2 bases; bases with no gene match: 6. The germline gives CDR1 LGHNA, CDR2 YNLKQL (reference sequence). The CDR3 bases that were read are TGTGCCAGCAGCCAACCAGGGGGCAGTATCACA. Its translation: CASSQPGGSIT. The full CDR3 protein is CASSQPGGSITEVFF.

Notes on this clone: Genes and germline are mouse. The CDR3 extends 4 residues past the end of the read, so its final part is completed from the germline J gene. V is TRBV14 and J is TRBJ1-1; the match to TRBD1 covers 9 bases. The CDR3 covers 18 residues. CDR1 and CDR2 from the germline V gene are SGHDT and FRDEAV. Trimming removed 5 bases from V and 2 bases from J; junction bases left unmatched: 16. CDR3 in amino acids: CASSPGTGRGVGNTEVFF. The part of the CDR3 DNA that was read is TGTGCCAGCAGCCCCGGGACAGGGAGAGGTGTGGGCAACACA.

In its sample, this clone was seen a few times. Gene names denote mouse genes. With the read ending 4 residues before the CDR3 end, the germline J gene is used to fill in that end. Within the sample, other DNA sequences also encode this same CDR3. J is TRBJ2-3 and V is TRBV13-3; no definite D call. The CDR3 is made up of 14 amino acids. V gave up 2 bases and J gave up 0 bases, with 7 bases separating them. Germline CDR1 NNHDY, CDR2 SYVADS. The sequenced part of the CDR3 DNA is TGTGCCAGCAGTGACAGGAATAGTGCAGAA. Its protein is CASSDRNSAE. The full CDR3 sequence reads CASSDRNSAETLYF.

This clone was recorded a few times. Germline and genes here are mouse. The read halts 4 residues ahead of the CDR3 end, with the missing end drawn from the germline J gene. This chain connects TRBV1 to TRBJ2-4; 8 nucleotides align to TRBD2. Trimming cost V 1 base and J 2 bases; bases outside gene matches: 5. The CDR3 spans 16 residues. Germline loops: CDR1 NSQYPW, CDR2 LRSPGD (reference sequence). The DNA read from the CDR3 is TGCACCTGCAGTGCAGTTTGGGGGGGTATTCAAAAC. Encoded protein: CTCSAVWGGIQN. The complete CDR3 protein is CTCSAVWGGIQNTLYF.

Regarding this clone: Genes and germline come from the mouse. The CDR3 goes on 4 residues after the read ends, and that part is filled in from the germline J gene. This chain links TRBV19 with TRBJ2-2, with a possible D match to TRBD1 (5 bases). This CDR3 is built from 15 residues. Germline CDR1 FNHDT, CDR2 SITEND (reference sequence). Trimming cost V 2 bases and J 3 bases, with 11 bases left between them. Incomplete CDR3 DNA: TGTGCCAGCAGTATTGAGGGAGGGGACACCGGG. It yields the protein CASSIEGGDTG. The complete CDR3 protein is CASSIEGGDTGQLYF.

The sample holds a few counts of this clone. The listed genes are named as in mouse. From the germline J gene comes the end of the CDR3, since the read stops 3 residues before it. V and J are TRBV1 and TRBJ1-6; 7 bases map to TRBD1. TRBJ1-6 is reported as an ORF; its role is uncertain. There are 14 residues in the CDR3. Germline V gene lookup returns CDR1 NSQYPW and CDR2 LRSPGD (reference sequence). The junction had 4 bases not matched to a gene; V was cut back by 1 base and J by 10 bases. The part of the CDR3 DNA that was read is TGCACCTGCAGTGCAGCATACAGGGGATCGCCC. Residues: CTCSAAYRGSP. The CDR3 as a whole reads CTCSAAYRGSPLYF.

Remarks on this clone: The gene names here belong to mouse. CDR3 DNA, as far as it was read: TGTGCCAGCGGTGATGGAGCAGGGGCC. Its translation is CASGDGAGA. The CDR3 in its entirety is CASGDGAGADYTF. This rearrangement joins TRBV13-2 to TRBJ1-2; tentatively, D is TRBD1 (6 bases). The sequenced fragment ends 4 residues before the CDR3 boundary, so the rest is inferred from the germline J gene. The germline V gene has CDR1 NNHNN and CDR2 SYGAGS (reference sequence). CDR3 length equals 13 residues.

Concerning this clone: Gene names denote mouse genes. The CDR3 is cut off 4 residues early in the read; its end comes from the germline J gene. Other nucleotide sequences from this sample produce the same CDR3. J is TRBJ2-5 and V is TRBV4; 11 positions match TRBD2. The CDR3 totals 13 residues. CDR1 LGHDT and CDR2 YNNKQL come from the germline V gene (reference sequence). The CDR3 DNA, read in part, is TGTGCCAGCAGCAGGGACTGGGGGGAC. Translation gives CASSRDWGD. The CDR3 as a whole reads CASSRDWGDTQYF. The entire variable domain, with the rest obtained from reference TRBV4 and TRBJ2-5, is as follows: ETAVFQTPNYHVTQVGNEVSFNCKQTLGHDTMYWYKQDSKKLLKIMFSYNNKQLIVNETVPRRFSPQSSDKAHLNLRIKSVEPEDSAVYLCASSRDWGDTQYFGPGTRLLVL.

This clone was counted only a few times. Gene names are mouse gene names. The CDR3 end lies 4 residues beyond the end of the read and is filled in from the germline J gene. Other DNA variants within this sample encode the same CDR3. The rearrangement links TRBV19 to TRBJ1-1; D is uncertain. Germline V lookup: CDR1 FNHDT, CDR2 SITEND (reference sequence). This CDR3 is 12 amino acids long. CDR3 sequence reads: CASSIDRTEVFF. The sequenced part of the CDR3 DNA is TGTGCCAGCAGTATAGACAGAACA.

Remarks on this clone: All gene names here are mouse names. The CDR3 end falls 4 residues outside the read, so it is completed with the germline J gene. This chain uses TRBV19 with TRBJ2-2, with 7 nucleotides matching TRBD1. CDR1 and CDR2 from the germline V gene are FNHDT and SITEND (reference sequence). The V segment lost 5 bases and the J segment 0 bases; nucleotides outside the gene matches: 10. The CDR3 runs 17 residues. The CDR3 DNA, read in part, is TGTGCCAGCAGCCGTCGCCGGACAGGAGCAAACACCGGG. Residues: CASSRRRTGANTG. The CDR3 in full is CASSRRRTGANTGQLYF.

Notes on this clone: The germline and genes are mouse ones. The read terminates 4 residues before the CDR3 end, so the remaining end is supplied by the germline J gene. The chain links TRBV13-2 to TRBJ2-2; 9 bases align to TRBD2. The CDR3 extends over 17 amino acids. Germline-derived CDR1 and CDR2 are NNHNN and SYGAGS (reference sequence). The trim removed 0 bases at V and 3 bases at J, leaving 6 bases unmatched. The CDR3 DNA, read in part, is TGTGCCAGCGGTGATGCATGGGACTGGGAGGACACCGGG. This encodes CASGDAWDWEDTG. The full-length CDR3 reads as CASGDAWDWEDTGQLYF.

This clone was counted only a few times. These gene names are mouse names. The read comes to an end 4 residues before the CDR3 does, leaving the germline J gene to fill in the end. The chain links TRBV13-1 to TRBJ2-2, with D tentatively TRBD2 (7 bases). This CDR3 contains 15 residues. V shed 3 bases and J shed 2 bases, with 11 bases lying between them. The germline V gene has CDR1 NSHNY and CDR2 SYGAGN. The CDR3 loop is CASSGGGQNTGQLYF. The covered CDR3 bases are TGTGCCAGCAGTGGAGGGGGGCAGAACACCGGG.

This clone was seen more than once but under ten times. Mouse germline and gene names are used. The read comes to an end 4 residues before the CDR3 does, leaving the germline J gene to fill in the end. J is TRBJ2-3 and V is TRBV31; TRBD2 agrees at 8 bases. Per the germline V gene, CDR1 is GKSSPN and CDR2 is SITVG. CDR3 length equals 15 residues. The J segment lost 0 bases and the V segment lost 1 base, leaving 3 bases of the junction unmatched. CDR3 loop: CAWSQGLASAETLYF. The CDR3 DNA, read in part, is TGTGCCTGGAGTCAGGGACTGGCGAGTGCAGAA.